These 27 T cell receptor beta chains were all obtained from the same sample, sequenced in a study of shared clonotypes between healthy human individuals. Only in-frame clones appear in the TCRdb table, and some are missing; sequencing was by immunoSEQ multiplex PCR. Of around 2.5 million clones in the sample, over 85% are singletons; the top ten hold around 0.4%. The specimen was naive CD4+ T cells from PBMCs. Sample subset: CD45RA+ positively selected. The source is a man between 18 and 35 years old in good health. Some clones in this sample may be carry-over from other donors' samples.

CDR3 amino acids: CASSLAEGKGEKLFF. The DNA of the CDR3 is TGTGCCAGCAGCTTAGCTGAGGGGAAAGGTGAAAAACTGTTTTTT. The rearrangement uses TRBV7-9 and TRBJ1-4; TRBD1 might be the D (5 bases). V lost 0 bases and J lost 7, with 12 bases in between. The CDR3 totals 15 residues. Germline CDR1 SEHNR, CDR2 FQNEAQ (reference sequence).

As concerns this clone: Other DNA variants within this sample encode the same CDR3. The chain employs TRBV15 and TRBJ1-1, with a possible D match to TRBD1 (5 bases). CDR1 is LNHNV, CDR2 YYDKDF, per germline (reference sequence). The length of the CDR3 is 14 residues. The V and J ends lost 0 bases and 6 bases respectively, with 11 bases between them. CDR3 amino acids: CATSRDLGGAEAFF. Written as DNA, the CDR3 is TGTGCCACCAGCAGAGATTTGGGGGGTGCTGAAGCTTTCTTT. Full variable domain (outside the CDR3, taken from reference TRBV15 and TRBJ1-1): DAMVIQNPRYQVTQFGKPVTLSCSQTLNHNVMYWYQQKSSQAPKLLFHYYDKDFNNEADTPDNFQSRRPNTSFCFLDIRSPGLGDTAMYLCATSRDLGGAEAFFGQGTRLTVV.

V gene TRBV29-1 combines with J gene TRBJ1-3, with a possible D match to TRBD1 (5 bases). This CDR3 is 12 amino acids long. The V end was cut by 6 bases, the J end by 8 bases, with 14 bases between. Germline CDR1 reads SQVTM; CDR2 reads ANQGSEA. The CDR3 loop reads CSVIVAGDTIYF. The DNA of the CDR3 is TGCAGCGTGATTGTAGCGGGGGACACCATATATTTT.

The rearrangement joins TRBV9 to TRBJ2-1; 7 bases line up with TRBD2. The CDR3 has 16 amino acids. V lost 4 bases, J lost 7 bases, and 14 bases stayed unmatched. Germline V gene lookup returns CDR1 SGDLS and CDR2 YYNGEE. CDR3 region: CASSPTSAGATNEQFF. The DNA for the CDR3 is TGTGCCAGCAGCCCGACGTCCGCGGGAGCCACAAATGAGCAGTTCTTC.

This rearrangement joins TRBV5-1 to TRBJ1-4, with D hard to call. This CDR3 contains 13 residues. V lost 5 bases and J lost 8, with 13 bases in between. In germline, CDR1 is SGHRS, CDR2 YFSETQ. The CDR3 DNA reads TGCGCCAGCAGTGACGCCCTGGGGGAAAAACTGTTTTTT. The encoded protein is CASSDALGEKLFF. Full variable domain (missing parts from reference TRBV5-1 and TRBJ1-4): KAGVTQTPRYLIKTRGQQVTLSCSPISGHRSVSWYQQTPGQGLQFLFEYFSETQRNKGNFPGRFSGRQFSNSRSEMNVSTLELGDSALYLCASSDALGEKLFFGSGTQLSVL.

J is TRBJ2-7 and V is TRBV7-2; the match to TRBD2 covers 7 bases. There are 13 residues in the CDR3. The V gene end was trimmed by 4 bases and the J gene end by 6 bases; junction bases not matched to a gene: 6. Germline V gene lookup returns CDR1 SGHTA and CDR2 FQGNSA. CDR3 protein: CASSSMRLAEQYF. The CDR3 coding sequence is TGTGCCAGCAGCTCGATGAGACTAGCCGAGCAGTACTTC.

CDR3 protein: CASSLSRADHNGYTF. The CDR3 region has the DNA TGTGCCAGCAGCTTAAGCAGGGCGGACCACAATGGCTACACCTTC. The chain recombines TRBV7-3 with TRBJ1-2, with a weak D call TRBD1 (5 bases). Germline V gene data show CDR1 as SGHTA and CDR2 as FQGTGA. The CDR3 is 15 residues long. V gave up 1 base and J gave up 6 bases, with 15 bases separating them.

The V gene is TRBV10-1, the J gene TRBJ2-2; TRBD1 aligns across 9 bases. V was pared by 4 bases and J by 0 bases, with 9 bases of the junction left unmatched. Germline CDR1 WNHNN, CDR2 SYGVQD (reference sequence). The CDR3 totals 18 residues. The CDR3 is CASSGRTGVPPNTGELFF. CDR3 DNA: TGCGCCAGCAGTGGCAGGACAGGGGTCCCCCCGAACACCGGGGAGCTGTTTTTT.

This chain connects TRBV4-2 to TRBJ2-7; 10 nucleotides match TRBD2. The CDR3 loop spans 16 amino acids. Germline CDR1 reads LGHNA; CDR2 reads YNFKEQ. Trimming took 4 bases from V and 2 from J; bases not matched to a gene: 8. In DNA form, the CDR3 reads TGTGCCAGCAGCCGAAAGGTCGGGACTAGCGCCTACGAGCAGTACTTC. Its translation is CASSRKVGTSAYEQYF.

The rearrangement uses TRBV7-3 and TRBJ2-1; 7 nucleotides align to TRBD1. The V and J ends lost 1 base and 6 bases, in that order; junction bases with no gene match: 9. The CDR3 is made up of 16 amino acids. Looked up from germline, CDR1 is SGHTA and CDR2 is FQGTGA. The CDR3 loop is CASSLINRGGSNEQFF. Written as DNA, the CDR3 is TGTGCCAGCAGCTTAATAAACAGGGGCGGGTCCAATGAGCAGTTCTTC.

This rearrangement joins TRBV25-1 to TRBJ2-2; D is ambiguous. The V end lost 5 bases, the J end lost 3 bases, and 10 bases lay between the germline ends. Germline V gives CDR1 MGHDK, CDR2 SYGVNS. The CDR3 loop spans 14 amino acids. The CDR3 loop is CASSSYRDTGELFF. CDR3 nucleotides: TGTGCCAGCAGTTCGTACAGAGACACCGGGGAGCTGTTTTTT.

As regards this clone: An end of the junction differs from the germline gene, which may be a read error. The chain uses TRBV7-9 and TRBJ2-3; TRBD2 might be the D (5 bases). Germline CDR1 is SEHNR and CDR2 is FQNEAQ (reference sequence). This CDR3 has 13 residues. The CDR3 nucleotides read TGTGCCAGCAGCCTACGGTTGGGGAGTACGCAATATTTT. Protein product: CASSLRLGSTQYF.

The chain has TRBV15 and TRBJ1-6; 8 bases are a match to TRBD1. Germline trimming cut 8 bases from V and 4 bases from J; bases unmatched to any gene: 7. Germline V gene data show CDR1 as LNHNV and CDR2 as YYDKDF (reference sequence). The CDR3 sequence is 15 residues long. The chain's CDR3 is CATRRTGFYNSPLHF. CDR3 in DNA: TGTGCCACCCGACGGACAGGGTTTTATAATTCACCCCTCCACTTT. Together with reference TRBV15 and TRBJ1-6, the CDR3 gives the full variable domain: DAMVIQNPRYQVTQFGKPVTLSCSQTLNHNVMYWYQQKSSQAPKLLFHYYDKDFNNEADTPDNFQSRRPNTSFCFLDIRSPGLGDTAMYLCATRRTGFYNSPLHFGNGTRLTVT.

The chain employs TRBV28 and TRBJ1-2; 12 bases are a match to TRBD1. Germline trimming cut 5 bases from V and 4 bases from J; bases unmatched to any gene: 8. Per the germline V gene, CDR1 is MDHEN and CDR2 is SYDVKM. This CDR3 contains 16 residues. The CDR3 bases are TGTGCCAGCAGTCCGGGACAGGGGGCTCTTGTCTATGGCTACACCTTC. Encoded protein: CASSPGQGALVYGYTF.

In this sample, this clone turned up once. CDR3 region: CASSEATSGAYEQYF. CDR3 DNA sequence: TGTGCCAGCAGTGAAGCGACTAGCGGGGCCTACGAGCAGTACTTC. The rearrangement uses TRBV6-1 and TRBJ2-7; the match to TRBD2 covers 11 bases. The CDR3 consists of 15 residues. Germline V CDR1 and CDR2: MNHNS, SASEGT. V dropped 0 bases and J dropped 2; count of bases not matched to a gene: 0.

The chain links TRBV7-2 to TRBJ2-2; D is unclear. The CDR3 totals 15 residues. V shed 0 bases and J shed 4 bases, with 9 bases lying between them. The germline gives CDR1 SGHTA, CDR2 FQGNSA. CDR3 sequence reads: CASSLANYLTGELFF. CDR3 DNA: TGTGCCAGCAGCTTAGCCAATTATCTCACCGGGGAGCTGTTTTTT.

The chain recombines TRBV4-3 with TRBJ2-2; D is uncertain. Germline-derived CDR1 and CDR2 are LGHNA and YSLEER. Trimming removed 4 bases from V and 2 bases from J, with 11 bases in between. This CDR3 contains 15 residues. CDR3 nucleotides: TGCGCCAGCAGCCGAACGGGTCACAACACCGGGGAGCTGTTTTTT. This translates into CASSRTGHNTGELFF.

With regard to this clone: Other DNA sequences in the same sample also yield this CDR3. The chain carries TRBV27 and TRBJ1-1, with D possibly being TRBD1 (6 bases). V gave up 3 bases and J gave up 3 bases, with 14 bases separating them. This CDR3 is built from 15 residues. From germline, CDR1 is MNHEY and CDR2 SMNVEV (reference sequence). CDR3 sequence (DNA): TGTGCCAGCAGTTTTGGAGGGCCAGGGGACACTGAAGCTTTCTTT. Amino acid sequence: CASSFGGPGDTEAFF.

The rearrangement links TRBV7-2 to TRBJ2-5; 11 bases fit TRBD2. Germline CDR1 SGHTA, CDR2 FQGNSA. The V and J ends lost 5 bases and 2 bases, in that order; junction bases with no gene match: 4. CDR3 length equals 15 residues. CDR3 DNA sequence: TGTGCCAGCAGCCCAAGGACTAGCGGGCAAGAGACCCAGTACTTC. This codes for CASSPRTSGQETQYF.

The CDR3 spells CASSMSLEAFYSYEQYF. The CDR3 nucleotides read TGTGCCAGTAGTATGTCGTTGGAGGCCTTTTACTCCTACGAGCAGTACTTC. The chain joins TRBV19 to TRBJ2-7, with D perhaps matching TRBD2 (5 bases). In germline, CDR1 is LNHDA, CDR2 SQIVND (reference sequence). Trimming removed 3 bases from V and 0 bases from J, with 18 bases in between. The CDR3 loop spans 17 amino acids.

The chain combines TRBV12-5 with TRBJ2-5; D possibly corresponds to TRBD1 (6 bases). The germline V gene encodes CDR1 LGHNT and CDR2 FRNRAP. The V end was cut by 2 bases, the J end by 3 bases, with 10 bases between. CDR3 length equals 14 residues. This CDR3 reads CASGLTGTKETQYF. CDR3 in DNA: TGTGCTAGTGGTTTGACCGGGACAAAAGAGACCCAGTACTTC.

The V gene is TRBV29-1, the J gene TRBJ2-1; D remains ambiguous. Trimming pared 4 bases from V and 2 bases from J, leaving 15 bases between. This CDR3 is built from 15 residues. The germline V gene has CDR1 SQVTM and CDR2 ANQGSEA. CDR3 region: CSVATQLTAYNEQFF. In nucleotides, the CDR3 is TGCAGCGTTGCAACACAGTTGACCGCCTACAATGAGCAGTTCTTC.

This rearrangement joins TRBV19 to TRBJ1-5, with 7 bases aligning to TRBD1. This CDR3 is built from 15 residues. Per germline, CDR1 LNHDA and CDR2 SQIVND (reference sequence). The V segment lost 6 bases and the J segment 4 bases; nucleotides outside the gene matches: 9. CDR3 amino acids: CASSYTGTANQPQHF. DNA for the CDR3: TGTGCCAGTAGCTATACCGGGACAGCAAATCAGCCCCAGCATTTT.

V usage is TRBV9 and J usage is TRBJ2-2, with 7 positions matching TRBD1. Per the germline V gene, CDR1 is SGDLS and CDR2 is YYNGEE. This CDR3 has 16 amino acids. Trimming at V came to 5 bases and at J to 5 bases, leaving 12 bases not matched to a gene. The CDR3 coding sequence is TGTGCCAGCAGTCTTAACACAGGGGAGCAGACCGGGGAGCTGTTTTTT. This sequence encodes CASSLNTGEQTGELFF.

The chain employs TRBV27 and TRBJ1-5, with TRBD1 as a possible D gene (6 bases). The V end was cut by 5 bases, the J end by 2 bases, with 19 bases between. Germline CDR1 is MNHEY and CDR2 is SMNVEV (reference sequence). The CDR3 loop spans 17 amino acids. The CDR3 DNA follows: TGTGCCAGCAGTCTCGGATGGGGGGCTCCGGGCAATCAGCCCCAGCATTTT. Its protein product is CASSLGWGAPGNQPQHF.

The rearrangement links TRBV5-4 to TRBJ2-3; TRBD2 aligns across 11 bases. After removal of 2 bases from V and 2 bases from J, the junction contained 7 bases not matched to a gene. From germline, CDR1 is SGHNT and CDR2 YYREEE (reference sequence). CDR3 length: 17 residues. CDR3 sequence: CASSFLLGLAVTDTQYF. As DNA, the CDR3 is TGTGCCAGCAGCTTTCTTTTGGGACTAGCGGTCACAGATACGCAGTATTTT.

This clone was seen just once. The chain links TRBV9 to TRBJ2-5, with 7 bases that match TRBD1. This CDR3 region has 15 residues. Germline-derived CDR1 and CDR2 are SGDLS and YYNGEE. J lost 7 bases, V lost 4 bases, and 13 bases had no gene match. CDR3 amino acids: CASSSGTADAVTQYF. CDR3 coding DNA: TGTGCCAGCAGCTCCGGGACAGCGGACGCGGTGACCCAGTACTTC.